The 32 T cell receptor beta chains in this list originate from one sample, sequenced in a study of identical twins. TCRdb reprocessed the 5' RACE reads via MiXCR and lists one record per CDR3 protein. The sample records some 760,000 distinct CDR3 sequences, over 15% being singletons. The same sample was also studied in work on T cells expressing NK-cell markers.

The specimen was PBMCs. These receptors were obtained from a woman aged 18 to 35 in good health.

The table lists this clonotype with many counts. The V and J genes are TRBV20-1 and TRBJ1-1; D may be TRBD1 (5 bases). Per the germline V gene, CDR1 is DFQATT and CDR2 is SNEGSKA (reference sequence). The CDR3 extends over 13 amino acids. The ends were cut back, 3 bases at V and 1 base at J, with 9 bases in the middle. CDR3: CSASEGQNTEAFF. CDR3 bases: TGCAGTGCTAGTGAGGGGCAGAACACTGAAGCTTTCTTT.

The rearrangement links TRBV20-1 to TRBJ2-1, with 10 bases matching TRBD2. Per the germline V gene, CDR1 is DFQATT and CDR2 is SNEGSKA (reference sequence). V was clipped by 1 base and J by 9 bases; unmatched bases: 9. This CDR3 spans 15 amino acids. The CDR3 DNA sequence: TGCAGTGCTAGAGCCCCTAGCGGGAGCGGTGTTGAGCAGTTCTTC. It yields the protein CSARAPSGSGVEQFF.

This clonotype was detected only a few times. The V and J genes are TRBV7-2 and TRBJ1-1; D may be TRBD1 (5 bases). CDR1 and CDR2 from the germline V gene are SGHTA and FQGNSA. V lost 4 bases to trimming and J lost 3 bases, with 9 bases between them. The length of the CDR3 is 13 residues. The CDR3 nucleotides read TGTGCCAGCAGCTACGGGACGGACACTGAAGCTTTCTTT. Translation gives CASSYGTDTEAFF.

This clonotype was seen just once. The chain recombines TRBV5-1 with TRBJ2-7; TRBD1 matches at 8 bases. Unmatched junction bases numbered 12, after V lost 5 bases and J lost 2 bases. Germline V gene lookup returns CDR1 SGHRS and CDR2 YFSETQ. This CDR3 spans 16 amino acids. The CDR3, as DNA: TGCGCCAGCAGACTCCCCGGGGACAGGATCCCCTACGAGCAGTACTTC. The encoded protein is CASRLPGDRIPYEQYF.

The chain employs TRBV18 and TRBJ2-1; TRBD2 aligns across 8 bases. Germline CDR1 KGHSH, CDR2 LQKENI. CDR3 size: 16 residues. The trim removed 1 base at V and 7 bases at J, leaving 9 bases unmatched. The CDR3 reads CASSPRREGFSNEQFF. The CDR3 coding sequence is TGTGCCAGCTCACCACGCCGGGAGGGTTTTTCGAATGAGCAGTTCTTC.

This clonotype was recorded a few times. V gene TRBV20-1 combines with J gene TRBJ1-4; weak D call: TRBD1 (5 bases). The CDR3 length is 16 residues. Trimming stripped 0 bases from V and 6 bases from J, with 17 bases between. CDR1 and CDR2 from the germline V gene are DFQATT and SNEGSKA (reference sequence). Here the CDR3 DNA reads TGCAGTGCTAGAGATCGCGGGGCGGCGAGATATGAAAAACTGTTTTTT. Translated: CSARDRGAARYEKLFF.

The chain joins TRBV27 to TRBJ1-5; D gene unclear. Trimming took off 5 bases at V and 5 bases at J, with 13 bases between the two ends. CDR1 and CDR2 (germline): MNHEY, SMNVEV (reference sequence). This CDR3 comprises 14 residues. CDR3 nucleotide sequence: TGTGCCAGCAGTCAAAACCTGAGGGATCAGCCCCAGCATTTT. It specifies CASSQNLRDQPQHF.

This clonotype was counted between two and nine times. The chain uses TRBV3-1 and TRBJ2-1; the D gene is possibly TRBD2 (5 bases). CDR3 size: 18 residues. Germline loops: CDR1 LGHDT, CDR2 YNNKEL (reference sequence). With 4 bases removed from V and 0 bases from J, the gap between germline ends came to 19 bases. Here the CDR3 reads CASSLLGSAISSYNEQFF. The CDR3 nucleotides are TGTGCCAGCAGCCTTTTGGGTAGCGCTATAAGCTCCTACAATGAGCAGTTCTTC.

V is TRBV20-1 and J is TRBJ2-3; 11 nucleotides match TRBD2. CDR1 is DFQATT, CDR2 SNEGSKA, per germline (reference sequence). V was pared by 7 bases and J by 5 bases, with 8 bases of the junction left unmatched. This CDR3 contains 14 residues. The CDR3 is CSVNSGGAKDTQYF. The DNA for the CDR3 is TGCAGTGTCAATAGCGGGGGGGCGAAAGATACGCAGTATTTT.

As to this clonotype: A junction end diverges from the germline sequence, so it may reflect a read error. The chain has TRBV6-5 and TRBJ2-7; TRBD1 matches 9 bases. The length of the CDR3 is 14 residues. CDR1 and CDR2 (germline): MNHEY, SVGAGI. The CDR3 loop is CATSYWDRDNEQYF. The CDR3 DNA reads TGTGCCACCAGTTATTGGGACAGGGACAACGAGCAGTACTTC.

The CDR3 here is CASSQQTGAGYTF. CDR3 sequence (DNA): TGCGCCAGCAGCCAACAGACAGGGGCTGGCTACACCTTC. This rearrangement joins TRBV4-3 to TRBJ1-2; 8 nucleotides line up with TRBD1. The J segment lost 7 bases and the V segment lost 2 bases, leaving 3 bases of the junction unmatched. The CDR3 runs to 13 residues. Germline V CDR1 and CDR2: LGHNA, YSLEER.

The gene calls are TRBV6-2 or TRBV6-3 and TRBJ2-7; TRBD2 matches 11 bases. With 4 bases clipped from V and 1 base from J, the junction kept 3 bases outside the gene matches. Germline V lookup: CDR1 MNHEY, CDR2 SVGEGT. This CDR3 has 15 amino acids. The CDR3 region is CASSWRTSGSYEQYF. CDR3 DNA: TGTGCCAGCAGTTGGAGGACTAGCGGGTCCTACGAGCAGTACTTC.

The rearrangement joins TRBV6-1 to TRBJ2-7; 11 bases align to TRBD2. The CDR3 runs 15 residues. Trimming cost V 8 bases and J 7 bases; bases outside gene matches: 13. Germline CDR1 is MNHNS and CDR2 is SASEGT. The CDR3 loop reads CASGGLAASVGEQYF. The CDR3 DNA is TGTGCCAGCGGGGGACTAGCGGCCTCTGTCGGAGAGCAGTACTTC.

V gene TRBV9 combines with J gene TRBJ2-1; 11 nucleotides line up with TRBD2. The CDR3 totals 15 residues. V lost 3 bases and J lost 10; bases outside the gene matches: 9. CDR1 is SGDLS, CDR2 YYNGEE, per germline. The CDR3 DNA is TGTGCCAGCAGCGGGGGTACTAGCGGGGGACCGGAGCAGTTCTTC. This gives the protein CASSGGTSGGPEQFF.

The table lists this clonotype with a few counts. The V call is TRBV12-3 or TRBV12-4, the J call TRBJ2-1; TRBD2 is a possible D gene (5 bases). V dropped 6 bases and J dropped 7 bases, with 16 bases sitting between them. The CDR3 is made up of 14 amino acids. The CDR3 nucleotides are TGTGCCAGCAGCCGAGGGAGCCGGAATAATGAGCAGTTCTTC. Amino acids: CASSRGSRNNEQFF.

The V call is TRBV20-1, the J call TRBJ2-1; D gene ambiguous. This CDR3 has 13 residues. CDR1 DFQATT and CDR2 SNEGSKA come from the germline V gene (reference sequence). Trimming shortened V by 5 bases and J by 2 bases, and 10 bases separated the two germline ends. The CDR3 DNA reads TGCAGTGCTCCTGACGGTACCTACAATGAGCAGTTCTTC. It specifies CSAPDGTYNEQFF.

This clonotype was counted only a few times. The chain couples TRBV6-1 to TRBJ1-1; a possible D gene is TRBD1 (5 bases). Trimming stripped 5 bases from V and 3 bases from J, with 13 bases between. Germline loops: CDR1 MNHNS, CDR2 SASEGT. This CDR3 has 14 amino acids. CDR3 coding DNA: TGTGCCAGCAGTACCCTTCAGGGACACACTGAAGCTTTCTTT. Its translation is CASSTLQGHTEAFF.

The chain uses TRBV6-2 or TRBV6-3 and TRBJ1-1; no reliable D call. The germline gives CDR1 MNHEY, CDR2 SVGEGT. The CDR3 loop spans 14 amino acids. Trimming took off 3 bases at V and 5 bases at J, with 13 bases between the two ends. Written as DNA, the CDR3 is TGTGCCAGCAGTTATCCGTCCAGTGGGACTGAAGCTTTCTTT. Its translation is CASSYPSSGTEAFF.

This clonotype has only a few counts. The chain uses TRBV5-1 and TRBJ2-3; TRBD2 aligns across 10 bases. The ends lost 4 bases at V and 5 bases at J; junction bases unmatched: 4. CDR1 SGHRS and CDR2 YFSETQ come from the germline V gene. The CDR3 contains 14 residues. The CDR3 reads CASSQRGGEDTQYF. In nucleotides, the CDR3 is TGCGCCAGCAGCCAGCGGGGGGGCGAAGATACGCAGTATTTT.

Only a few counts were recorded for this clonotype. The rearrangement joins TRBV12-3 or TRBV12-4 to TRBJ2-7, with D perhaps TRBD1 (5 bases). V lost 7 bases to trimming and J lost 3 bases, with 13 bases between them. This CDR3 has 13 amino acids. CDR3 nucleotides: TGTGCCAGCACCCTGACAGCTTACTACGAGCAGTACTTC. Translated: CASTLTAYYEQYF.

This clonotype was counted only a few times. CDR3 sequence (DNA): TGTGCCAGCAGTGACTCGACAGGGGGCGGCTACGAGCAGTACTTC. It encodes CASSDSTGGGYEQYF. The rearrangement joins TRBV12-3 or TRBV12-4 to TRBJ2-7, with 10 bases lining up with TRBD1. V dropped 5 bases and J dropped 3; count of bases not matched to a gene: 7. The CDR3 is 15 amino acids.

This clonotype was recorded a few times. The chain employs TRBV27 and TRBJ2-7; TRBD1 agrees at 12 bases. The CDR3 contains 13 residues. V lost 7 bases, J lost 7 bases, and 5 bases stayed unmatched. The germline gives CDR1 MNHEY, CDR2 SMNVEV (reference sequence). The DNA for the CDR3 is TGTGCCAGCACGGGACAGGGGGCGCATGAGCAGTACTTC. This gives the protein CASTGQGAHEQYF.

This clonotype was detected a few times. The rearrangement links TRBV7-8 to TRBJ2-5; no reliable D call. Germline V lookup: CDR1 SGHVS, CDR2 FQNEAQ. V was cut by 3 bases and J by 2 bases, with 13 bases left in between. This CDR3 contains 15 residues. The CDR3 region has the DNA TGTGCCAGCAGCTTCCAACCTGGTCCGCAAGAGACCCAGTACTTC. Its protein product is CASSFQPGPQETQYF.

The chain carries TRBV2 and TRBJ2-7; 8 nucleotides agree with TRBD1. The CDR3 length is 12 residues. In germline, CDR1 is SNHLY, CDR2 FYNNEI. After removal of 10 bases from V and 5 bases from J, the junction contained 7 bases not matched to a gene. CDR3 in amino acids: CATRTGPNEQYF. CDR3 nucleotides: TGTGCCACAAGGACAGGGCCCAACGAGCAGTACTTC.

This clonotype was seen only a few times. The rearrangement joins TRBV12-3 or TRBV12-4 to TRBJ1-2; D gene uncertain. The CDR3 runs to 16 residues. V was trimmed by 2 bases and J by 0 bases, leaving 13 bases between them. DNA for the CDR3: TGTGCCAGCAGTTTATTCGGGGATTCGGCTAACTATGGCTACACCTTC. As protein: CASSLFGDSANYGYTF.

The chain carries TRBV24-1 and TRBJ2-2; tentative D call: TRBD1 (5 bases). This CDR3 spans 12 amino acids. Trimming pared 11 bases from V and 5 bases from J, leaving 11 bases between. CDR1 and CDR2 (germline): KGHDR, SFDVKD. The CDR3 coding sequence is TGTGCCATACAAAAGGGGACCGGGGAGCTGTTTTTT. Its protein product is CAIQKGTGELFF.

The genes are TRBV9 and TRBJ2-2, with 8 bases that match TRBD2. Losses at the gene ends were 0 bases for V and 4 bases for J; bases not matched to a gene: 11. CDR1 and CDR2 (germline): SGDLS, YYNGEE. The CDR3 loop spans 18 amino acids. The CDR3 DNA sequence: TGTGCCAGCAGCGTAGGAGTTGGCGGACTAGCCACCACCGGGGAGCTGTTTTTT. This gives the protein CASSVGVGGLATTGELFF.

The rearrangement joins TRBV29-1 to TRBJ1-1, with no clear D. Germline lookup yields CDR1 SQVTM and CDR2 ANQGSEA. Trimming removed 7 bases at V and 4 bases at J, with 10 bases between. The CDR3 has 11 amino acids. The CDR3 nucleotides are TGCAGCGCTAACACCGGCACTGAAGCTTTCTTT. It is translated as CSANTGTEAFF.

This clonotype came up a few times. The CDR3 spells CASSLWTRTDTQYF. CDR3 DNA: TGTGCCAGCAGCCTCTGGACTAGGACAGATACGCAGTATTTT. This chain connects TRBV4-2 to TRBJ2-3; TRBD2 matches at 7 bases. Germline CDR1 reads LGHNA; CDR2 reads YNFKEQ. Trimming cost V 4 bases and J 3 bases; bases outside gene matches: 4. The CDR3 extends over 14 amino acids.

The CDR3 sequence is CSASGRGGRGINEQFF. CDR3 DNA: TGCAGTGCCTCTGGTAGGGGCGGGAGGGGTATCAATGAGCAGTTCTTC. The chain links TRBV20-1 to TRBJ2-1; TRBD2 matches at 9 bases. Germline values: CDR1 DFQATT, CDR2 SNEGSKA (reference sequence). The junction had 15 bases not matched to a gene; V was cut back by 6 bases and J by 6 bases. The CDR3 runs 16 residues.

The chain joins TRBV5-1 to TRBJ2-5; D is possibly TRBD1 (5 bases). This CDR3 is built from 16 residues. Germline CDR1 and CDR2: SGHRS and YFSETQ. V lost 0 bases and J lost 4, with 16 bases in between. The CDR3 DNA is TGCGCCAGCAGCTTGGACGGTCCCTGGGGCGGAGAGACCCAGTACTTC. It yields the protein CASSLDGPWGGETQYF.

This clonotype has more than one count but fewer than ten. The rearrangement uses TRBV10-3 and TRBJ2-7; the D gene is possibly TRBD1 (6 bases). CDR3 length: 13 residues. The V gene's germline CDR1 is ENHRY and CDR2 SYGVKD. Trimming took off 9 bases at V and 8 bases at J, with 20 bases between the two ends. In DNA, the CDR3 is TGTGCCATAGCTGCTGGGGGCGATTGGAAGCAGTACTTC. It translates to CAIAAGGDWKQYF.